This T cell receptor beta chain was recorded in a study of blood T cell repertoires in COVID-19. For the study at large: Samples of COVID-19 (acute and convalescent) were obtained from the United States, Italy and Spain. Sources were T cells, B-cell-depleted T cells, or PBMCs; the material itself was cDNA or gDNA.

Per the original methods: Amplification with reference gene primers provided the estimates of nucleated cell counts. Generated by immunoSEQ multiplex PCR, the TCRdb table keeps only in-frame clones and is missing some. The V and J calls and clone size come from that table; D and trimming were worked out from the DNA. The profile shows roughly 280,000 clones, around nine tenths of them singletons. Germline-derived CDR1 and CDR2 are SGHVS and FQNEAQ. This CDR3 is built from 16 residues. The V and J ends lost 1 base and 4 bases, in that order; junction bases with no gene match: 8. This sequence originates from a man between 40 and 49 years old with active or convalescent COVID-19. Sequences were obtained from peripheral blood. The V and J genes are TRBV7-8 and TRBJ2-7, with 9 bases that match TRBD1. CDR3 DNA sequence: TGTGCCAGCAGCTTAGGGGCCGGGACAGGGACATACGAGCAGTACTTC. As protein: CASSLGAGTGTYEQYF.